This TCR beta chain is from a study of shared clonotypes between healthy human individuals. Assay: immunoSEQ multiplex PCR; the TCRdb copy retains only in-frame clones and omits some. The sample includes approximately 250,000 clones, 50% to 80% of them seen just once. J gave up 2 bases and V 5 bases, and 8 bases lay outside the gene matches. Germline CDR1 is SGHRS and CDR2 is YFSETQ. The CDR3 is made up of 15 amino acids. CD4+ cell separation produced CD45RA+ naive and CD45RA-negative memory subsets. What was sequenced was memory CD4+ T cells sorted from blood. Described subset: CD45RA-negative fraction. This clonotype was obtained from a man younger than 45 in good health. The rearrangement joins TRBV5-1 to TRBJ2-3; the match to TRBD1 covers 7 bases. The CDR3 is CASRPQGEFTDTQYF. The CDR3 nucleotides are TGCGCCAGCAGACCGCAGGGGGAGTTCACAGATACGCAGTATTTT.